The T cell receptor (beta chain) under discussion was sequenced for a study of T cell responses to AZD1222 COVID-19 vaccine. Looking at the study overall: It was second doses at about 4 or about 12 weeks that were pooled. Findings of the study overall: The study identified only five to seven AZD1222 recipients as seropositive at baseline. Clonal diversity was possibly underestimated; the donors were predominantly white British and more often female. Repertoire collection took place solely once the T cell response had peaked.

Worth noting for this clone: Its antigen is still unknown.

Generated by immunoSEQ multiplex PCR, the TCRdb table keeps only in-frame clones and is missing some. This table holds 150,000 to 200,000 clones, 85% to 95% found once. The specimen was peripheral blood, collected on day 0 of AZD1222 vaccination. The TCR originated in an adult in good health.

Here the CDR3 reads CASSLRREGGNEQFF. The DNA of the CDR3 is TGTGCCAGCAGTCTCAGGAGGGAGGGCGGCAATGAGCAGTTCTTC. This chain joins TRBV7-9 and TRBJ2-1; 7 nucleotides line up with TRBD2. CDR3 length: 15 residues. Germline loops: CDR1 SEHNR, CDR2 FQNEAQ (reference sequence). Losses at the gene ends were 6 bases for V and 6 bases for J; bases not matched to a gene: 11.